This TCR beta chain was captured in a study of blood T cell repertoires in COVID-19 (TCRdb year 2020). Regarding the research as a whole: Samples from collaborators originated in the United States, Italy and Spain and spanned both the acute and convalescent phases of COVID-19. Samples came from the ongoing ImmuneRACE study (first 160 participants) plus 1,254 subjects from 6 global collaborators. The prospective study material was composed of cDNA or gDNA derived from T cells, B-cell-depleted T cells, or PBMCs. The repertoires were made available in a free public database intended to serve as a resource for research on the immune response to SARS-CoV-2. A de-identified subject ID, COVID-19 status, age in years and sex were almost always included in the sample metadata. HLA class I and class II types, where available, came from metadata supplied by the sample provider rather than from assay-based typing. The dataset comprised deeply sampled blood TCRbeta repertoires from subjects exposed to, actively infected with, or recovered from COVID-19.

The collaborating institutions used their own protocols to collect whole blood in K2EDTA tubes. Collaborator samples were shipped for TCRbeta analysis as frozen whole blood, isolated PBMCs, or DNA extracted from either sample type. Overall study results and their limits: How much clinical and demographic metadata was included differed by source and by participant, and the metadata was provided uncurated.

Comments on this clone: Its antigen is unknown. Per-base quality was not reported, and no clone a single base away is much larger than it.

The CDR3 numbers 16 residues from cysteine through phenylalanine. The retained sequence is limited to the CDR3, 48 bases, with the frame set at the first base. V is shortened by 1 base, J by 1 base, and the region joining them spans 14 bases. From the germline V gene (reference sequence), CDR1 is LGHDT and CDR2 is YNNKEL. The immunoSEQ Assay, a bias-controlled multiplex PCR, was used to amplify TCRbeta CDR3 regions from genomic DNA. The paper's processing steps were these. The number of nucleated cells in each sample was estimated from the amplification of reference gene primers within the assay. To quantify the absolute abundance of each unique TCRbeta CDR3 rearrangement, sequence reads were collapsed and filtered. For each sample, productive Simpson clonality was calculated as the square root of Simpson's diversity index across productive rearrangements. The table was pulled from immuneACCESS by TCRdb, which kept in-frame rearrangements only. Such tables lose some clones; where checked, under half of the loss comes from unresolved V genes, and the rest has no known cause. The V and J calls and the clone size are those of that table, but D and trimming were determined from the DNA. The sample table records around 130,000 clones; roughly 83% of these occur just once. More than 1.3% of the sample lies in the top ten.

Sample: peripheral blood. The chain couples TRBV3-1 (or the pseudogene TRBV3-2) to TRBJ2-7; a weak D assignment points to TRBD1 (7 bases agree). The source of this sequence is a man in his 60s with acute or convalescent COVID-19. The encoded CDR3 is CASSQGRQGLSYEQYF. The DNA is TGTGCCAGCAGCCAAGGAAGACAGGGACTGTCCTACGAGCAGTACTTC.